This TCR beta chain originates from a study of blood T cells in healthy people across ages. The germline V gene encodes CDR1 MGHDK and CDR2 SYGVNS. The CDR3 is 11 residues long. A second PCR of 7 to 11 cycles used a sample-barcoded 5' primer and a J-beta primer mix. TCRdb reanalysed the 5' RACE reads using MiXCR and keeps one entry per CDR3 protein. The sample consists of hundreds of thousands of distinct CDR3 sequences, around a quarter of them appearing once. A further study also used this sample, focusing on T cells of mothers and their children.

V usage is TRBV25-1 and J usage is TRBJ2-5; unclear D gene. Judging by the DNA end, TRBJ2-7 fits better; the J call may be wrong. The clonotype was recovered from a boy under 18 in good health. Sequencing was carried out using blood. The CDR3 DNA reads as TGTGCCAGCAGGGGTCTCTACGAGCAGTACTTC. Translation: CASRGLYEQYF.